This T cell receptor beta chain was profiled in a study of blood T cells in healthy people across ages. J gave up 9 bases and V 7 bases, and 16 bases lay outside the gene matches. The CDR3 has 16 amino acids. Germline lookup yields CDR1 SGHTA and CDR2 FQGNSA. A sample-barcoded 5' primer and a J-beta primer mix were used in a second PCR of roughly 7 to 11 cycles. Every cDNA molecule bore a tag from a template-switch adaptor containing 12 random nucleotides. TCRdb recomputed calls from the 5' RACE reads with MiXCR, one row per CDR3 protein. Here the sample spans about 730,000 distinct CDR3 sequences, around 40% being singletons. Regarding this clonotype: A much more abundant neighbour one base away suggests this may be a read error.

This clonotype was sampled from a woman aged 60-75 years in good health. The chain carries TRBV7-2 and TRBJ2-1, with TRBD1 matching 9 bases. Sequenced: blood. The CDR3 DNA sequence: TGTGCCAGCAACTTCAGGACAGGGGCCCCCGGGAGTGAGCAGTTCTTC. It yields the protein CASNFRTGAPGSEQFF.